This TCR beta chain came from a study of T cells in Graves' hyperthyroidism and ophthalmopathy. This clonotype appeared many times. TCR beta CDR3 sequences were amplified from RNA transcripts. Initially, a first-round RT-PCR of the TCR CDR3 employed the HTBI primer set. TCRdb analysed the multiplex PCR reads with MiXCR anew, one entry per CDR3 protein. Among roughly 260,000 distinct CDR3 sequences listed, about 15% were seen once. The CDR3 is 13 residues long. From germline, CDR1 is DFQATT and CDR2 SNEGSKA (reference sequence). The V gene end was trimmed by 6 bases and the J gene end by 6 bases; junction bases not matched to a gene: 8.

Sequencing used blood. This clonotype was obtained from a middle-aged woman with Graves' hyperthyroidism that later progressed to Graves' ophthalmopathy. V usage is TRBV20-1 and J usage is TRBJ2-3; 8 nucleotides line up with TRBD2. CDR3 in amino acids: CSADREGLDTQYF. DNA for the CDR3: TGCAGTGCAGACCGGGAGGGCCTCGATACGCAGTATTTT.